These 3 T cell receptor beta chains originate from one sample sequenced in a study of STAT5B mutations in CD4+ large granular lymphocyte leukemia. Sequencing was performed with immunoSEQ multiplex PCR; in TCRdb, only in-frame clones are kept and a portion is missing. The sample has some 30,000 clones, approximately 80% seen once. Sequenced: CD4+ T cells from blood buffy coats. The receptors originated from a human donor in good health.

The V and J genes are TRBV27 and TRBJ2-7; possibly TRBD1 for D (6 bases). The germline gives CDR1 MNHEY, CDR2 SMNVEV (reference sequence). The germline V and J ends were trimmed by 2 bases and 0 bases, with 8 bases remaining between them. This CDR3 spans 14 amino acids. In nucleotides, the CDR3 is TGTGCCAGCAGTTTAACAGGGCTCTCCTACGAGCAGTACTTC. Protein product: CASSLTGLSYEQYF.

A single count supports this clone. The V gene is TRBV6-9, the J gene TRBJ1-5, with 7 nucleotides matching TRBD1. Germline V CDR1 and CDR2: MNHGY, SVAAGI. The CDR3 extends over 16 amino acids. Unmatched junction bases numbered 12, after V lost 7 bases and J lost 3 bases. CDR3 sequence: CASNRDSMWTNQPQHF. CDR3 coding DNA: TGTGCCAGCAATCGGGACAGCATGTGGACCAATCAGCCCCAGCATTTT.

This rearrangement joins TRBV7-9 to TRBJ2-7, with D maybe TRBD2 (6 bases). V gave up 4 bases and J gave up 8 bases, with 21 bases separating them. CDR1 and CDR2 (germline): SEHNR, FQNEAQ (reference sequence). The CDR3 spans 15 residues. CDR3 nucleotides: TGTGCCAGCAGCTCTCGGAGGGGCAGGGTTTACCAGCAGTACTTC. Translation: CASSSRRGRVYQQYF.